What follows describes a single TCR beta chain. Its antigen is currently unknown. The data were taken from a study of T cell responses to AZD1222 COVID-19 vaccine. General observations from the study: Spike-specific TCR breadth and depth grew following two AZD1222 doses.

Germline V gene data show CDR1 as SGHRS and CDR2 as YFSETQ. The V end was cut by 1 base, the J end by 6 bases, with 13 bases between. CDR3 length: 14 residues. Sequenced by immunoSEQ multiplex PCR; TCRdb stores in-frame clones only, minus some. The repertoire holds approximately 170,000 clones, with 90% to 95% as singletons. The material sequenced was peripheral blood, taken 28 days after the second AZD1222 dose. The chain has TRBV5-1 and TRBJ1-1; D is uncertain. The receptor was isolated from an adult who received the AZD1222 COVID-19 vaccine. The CDR3 coding sequence is TGCGCCAGCAGCTTGCACTCCCAACTCGCTGAAGCTTTCTTT. The encoded protein is CASSLHSQLAEAFF.